The source of this T cell receptor (beta chain) is a study of Ad26.COV2.S vaccination and SARS-CoV-2 variants. Overall study context: Donor got 5x10^10 or 1x10^11 viral particles of Ad26.COV2.S. Study conclusions and caveats: There was reportedly substantial breadth in spike-specific CD8+ and CD4+ T cell responses after vaccination. Recipients of either vaccine or placebo displayed similar breadth of non-spike TCRs.

V gave up 6 bases and J gave up 1 base, with 13 bases separating them. This CDR3 has 14 amino acids. CDR1 and CDR2 (germline): LNHDA, SQIVND (reference sequence). Profiling relied on immunoSEQ multiplex PCR, and the TCRdb table lists in-frame clones only, not all of them. The profile shows hundreds of thousands of clones, around 89% of them singletons. This clone was counted between two and nine times. Its antigen is not identified. Treatment given: some 20 received Ad26.COV2.S at low or high dose, single or two shots; about 5 received placebo; per-sample allocation not given. On day 63 after the first injection, vaccine and placebo recipients gave samples. Vaccine was an Ad26 vector expressing Wuhan-strain SARS-CoV-2 spike.

This receptor was obtained from a person aged 18-65 years who received the Ad26.COV2.S COVID-19 vaccine or a placebo. The chain joins TRBV19 to TRBJ2-7, with D perhaps TRBD1 (6 bases). This specimen consisted of peripheral blood, obtained in a trial of Ad26.COV2.S vaccine versus placebo. CDR3 coding DNA: TGTGCCAGTAGACTCTCGGACAGATCCTACGAGCAGTACTTC. Translating gives CASRLSDRSYEQYF.